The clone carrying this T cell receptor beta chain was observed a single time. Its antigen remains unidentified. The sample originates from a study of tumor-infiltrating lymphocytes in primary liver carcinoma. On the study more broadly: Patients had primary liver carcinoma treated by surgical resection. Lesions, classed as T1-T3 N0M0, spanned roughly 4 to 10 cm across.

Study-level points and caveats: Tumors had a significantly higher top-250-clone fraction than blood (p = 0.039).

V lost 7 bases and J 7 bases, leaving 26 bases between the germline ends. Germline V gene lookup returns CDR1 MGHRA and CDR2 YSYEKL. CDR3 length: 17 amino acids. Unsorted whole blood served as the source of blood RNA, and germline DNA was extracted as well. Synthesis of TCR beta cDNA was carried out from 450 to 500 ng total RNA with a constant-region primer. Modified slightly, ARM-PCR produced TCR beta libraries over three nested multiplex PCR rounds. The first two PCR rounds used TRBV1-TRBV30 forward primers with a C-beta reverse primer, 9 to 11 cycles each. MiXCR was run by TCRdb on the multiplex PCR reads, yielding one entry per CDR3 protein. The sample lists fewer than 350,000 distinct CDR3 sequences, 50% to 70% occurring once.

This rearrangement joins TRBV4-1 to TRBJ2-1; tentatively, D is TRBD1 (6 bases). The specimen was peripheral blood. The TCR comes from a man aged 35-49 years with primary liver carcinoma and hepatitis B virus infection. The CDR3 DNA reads TGCGCCAGCAACCATGTCCTAAATCAGGGGCGAGTGAATGAGCAGTTCTTC. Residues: CASNHVLNQGRVNEQFF.